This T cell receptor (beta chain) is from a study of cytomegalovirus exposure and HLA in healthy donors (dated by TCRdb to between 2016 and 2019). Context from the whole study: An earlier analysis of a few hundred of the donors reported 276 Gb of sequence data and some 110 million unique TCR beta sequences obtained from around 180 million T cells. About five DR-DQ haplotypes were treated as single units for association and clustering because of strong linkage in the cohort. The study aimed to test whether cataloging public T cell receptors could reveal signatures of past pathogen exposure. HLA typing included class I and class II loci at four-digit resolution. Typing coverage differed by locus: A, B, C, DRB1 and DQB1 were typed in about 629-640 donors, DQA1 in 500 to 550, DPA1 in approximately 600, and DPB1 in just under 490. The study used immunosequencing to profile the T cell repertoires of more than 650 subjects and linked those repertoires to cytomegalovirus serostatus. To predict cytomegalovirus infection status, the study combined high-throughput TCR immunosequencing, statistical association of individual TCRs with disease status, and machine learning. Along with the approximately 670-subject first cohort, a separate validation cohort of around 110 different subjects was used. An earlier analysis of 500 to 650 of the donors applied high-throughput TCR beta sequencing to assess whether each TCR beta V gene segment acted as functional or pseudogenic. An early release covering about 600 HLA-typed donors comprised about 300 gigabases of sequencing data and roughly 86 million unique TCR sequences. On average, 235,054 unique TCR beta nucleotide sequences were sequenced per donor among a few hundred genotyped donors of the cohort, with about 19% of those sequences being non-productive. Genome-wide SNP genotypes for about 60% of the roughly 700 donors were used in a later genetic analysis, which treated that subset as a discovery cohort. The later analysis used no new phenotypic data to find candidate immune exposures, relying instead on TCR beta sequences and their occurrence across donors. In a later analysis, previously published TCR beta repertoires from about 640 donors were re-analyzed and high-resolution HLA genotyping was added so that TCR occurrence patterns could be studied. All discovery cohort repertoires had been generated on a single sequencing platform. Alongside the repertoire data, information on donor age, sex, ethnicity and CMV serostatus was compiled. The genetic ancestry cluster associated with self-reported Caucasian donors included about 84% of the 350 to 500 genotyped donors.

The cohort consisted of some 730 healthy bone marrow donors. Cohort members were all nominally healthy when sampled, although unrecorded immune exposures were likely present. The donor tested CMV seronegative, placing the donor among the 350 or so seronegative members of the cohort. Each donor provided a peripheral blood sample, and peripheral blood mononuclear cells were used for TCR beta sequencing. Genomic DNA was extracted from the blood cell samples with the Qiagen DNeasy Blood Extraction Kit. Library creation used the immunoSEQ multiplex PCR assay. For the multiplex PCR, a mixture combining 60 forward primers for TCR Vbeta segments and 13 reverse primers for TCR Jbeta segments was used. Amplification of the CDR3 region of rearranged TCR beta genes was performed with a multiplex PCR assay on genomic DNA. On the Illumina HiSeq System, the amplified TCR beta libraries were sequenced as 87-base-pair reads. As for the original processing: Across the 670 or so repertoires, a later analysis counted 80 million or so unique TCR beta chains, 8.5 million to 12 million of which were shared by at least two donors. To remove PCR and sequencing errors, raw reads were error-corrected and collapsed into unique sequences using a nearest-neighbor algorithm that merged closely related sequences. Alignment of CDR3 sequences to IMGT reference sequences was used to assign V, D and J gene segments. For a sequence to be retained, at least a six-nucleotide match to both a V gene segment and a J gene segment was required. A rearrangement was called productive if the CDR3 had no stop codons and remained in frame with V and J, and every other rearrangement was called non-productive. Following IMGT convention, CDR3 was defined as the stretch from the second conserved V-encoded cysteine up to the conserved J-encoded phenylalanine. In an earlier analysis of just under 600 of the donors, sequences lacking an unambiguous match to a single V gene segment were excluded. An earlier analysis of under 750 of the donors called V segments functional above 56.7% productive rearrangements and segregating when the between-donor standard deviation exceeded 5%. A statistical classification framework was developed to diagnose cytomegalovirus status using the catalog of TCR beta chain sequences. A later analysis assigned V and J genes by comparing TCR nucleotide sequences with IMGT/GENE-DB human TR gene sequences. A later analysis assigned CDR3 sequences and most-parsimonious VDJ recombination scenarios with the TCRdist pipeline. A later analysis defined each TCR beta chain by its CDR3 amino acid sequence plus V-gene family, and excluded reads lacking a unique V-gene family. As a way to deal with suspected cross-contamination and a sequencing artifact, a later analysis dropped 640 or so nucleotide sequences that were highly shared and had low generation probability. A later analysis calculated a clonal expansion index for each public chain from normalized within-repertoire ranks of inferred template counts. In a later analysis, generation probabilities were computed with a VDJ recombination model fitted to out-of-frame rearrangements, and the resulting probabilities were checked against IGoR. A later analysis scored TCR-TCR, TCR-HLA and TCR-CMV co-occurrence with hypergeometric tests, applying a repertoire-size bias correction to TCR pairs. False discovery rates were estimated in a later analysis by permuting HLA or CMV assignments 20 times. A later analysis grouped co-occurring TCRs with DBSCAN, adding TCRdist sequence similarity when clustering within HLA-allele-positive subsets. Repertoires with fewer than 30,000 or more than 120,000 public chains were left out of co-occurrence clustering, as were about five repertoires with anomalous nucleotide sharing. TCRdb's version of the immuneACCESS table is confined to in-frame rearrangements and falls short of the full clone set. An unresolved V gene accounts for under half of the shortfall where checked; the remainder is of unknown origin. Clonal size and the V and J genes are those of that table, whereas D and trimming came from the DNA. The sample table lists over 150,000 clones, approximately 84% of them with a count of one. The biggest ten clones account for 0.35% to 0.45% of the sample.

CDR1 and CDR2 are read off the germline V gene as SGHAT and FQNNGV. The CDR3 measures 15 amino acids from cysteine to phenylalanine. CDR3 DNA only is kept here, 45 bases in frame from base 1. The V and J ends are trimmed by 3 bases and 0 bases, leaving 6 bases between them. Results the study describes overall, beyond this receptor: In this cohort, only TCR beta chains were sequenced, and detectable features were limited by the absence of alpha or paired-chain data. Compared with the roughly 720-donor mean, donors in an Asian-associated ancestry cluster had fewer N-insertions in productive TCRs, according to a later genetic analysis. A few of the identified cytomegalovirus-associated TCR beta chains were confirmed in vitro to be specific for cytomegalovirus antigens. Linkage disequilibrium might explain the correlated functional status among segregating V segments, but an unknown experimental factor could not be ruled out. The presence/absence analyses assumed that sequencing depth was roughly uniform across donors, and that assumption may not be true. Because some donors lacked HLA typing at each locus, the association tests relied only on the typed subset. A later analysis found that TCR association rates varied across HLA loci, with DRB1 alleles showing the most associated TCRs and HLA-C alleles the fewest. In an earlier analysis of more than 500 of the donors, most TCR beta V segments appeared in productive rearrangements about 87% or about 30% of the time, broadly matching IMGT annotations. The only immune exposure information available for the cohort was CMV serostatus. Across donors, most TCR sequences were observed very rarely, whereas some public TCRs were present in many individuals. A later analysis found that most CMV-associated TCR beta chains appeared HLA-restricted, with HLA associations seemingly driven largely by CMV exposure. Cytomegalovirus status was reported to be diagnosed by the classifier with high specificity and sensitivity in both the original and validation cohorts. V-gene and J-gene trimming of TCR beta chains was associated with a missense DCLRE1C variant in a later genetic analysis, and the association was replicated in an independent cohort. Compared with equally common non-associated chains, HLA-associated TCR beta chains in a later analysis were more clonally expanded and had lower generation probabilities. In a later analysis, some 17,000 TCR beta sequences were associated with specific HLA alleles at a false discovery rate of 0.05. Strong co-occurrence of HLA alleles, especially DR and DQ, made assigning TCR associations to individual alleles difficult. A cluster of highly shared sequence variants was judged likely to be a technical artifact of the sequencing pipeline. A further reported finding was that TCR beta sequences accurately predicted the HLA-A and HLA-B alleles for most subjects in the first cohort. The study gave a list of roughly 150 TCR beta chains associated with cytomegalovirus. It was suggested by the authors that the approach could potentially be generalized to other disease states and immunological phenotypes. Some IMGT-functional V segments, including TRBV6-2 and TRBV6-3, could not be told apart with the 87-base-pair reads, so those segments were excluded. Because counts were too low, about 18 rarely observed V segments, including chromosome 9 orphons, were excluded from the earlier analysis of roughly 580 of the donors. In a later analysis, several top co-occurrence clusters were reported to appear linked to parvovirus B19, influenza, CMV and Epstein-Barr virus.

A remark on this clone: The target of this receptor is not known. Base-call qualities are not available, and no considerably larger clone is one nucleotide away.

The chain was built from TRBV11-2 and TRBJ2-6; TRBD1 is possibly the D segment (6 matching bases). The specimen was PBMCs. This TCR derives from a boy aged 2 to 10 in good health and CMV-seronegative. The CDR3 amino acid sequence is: CASSLTGSGANVLTF. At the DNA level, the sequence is TGTGCCAGCAGCTTGACAGGCTCTGGGGCCAACGTCCTGACTTTC.